The sequence of this T cell receptor beta chain was determined in a study (TCRdb year 2016). Remarks on this clonotype: The antigen this receptor binds is unknown. No base quality information exists; no much larger clone differs at one position.

There are 14 amino acids in the CDR3, from cysteine to phenylalanine inclusive. CDR3 DNA only is kept here, 42 bases in frame from base 1. From the germline V gene (reference sequence), CDR1 is MNHNY and CDR2 is SVGAGI. The V end loses 6 bases and the J end loses 5 bases, and a stretch of 16 bases separates them. Libraries came from RT-PCR. These reads were obtained on an Illumina MiSeq. TCRdb redid the processing of the public reads, applying fastp at Q25 and MiXCR, and retained in-frame beta chains. One record per CDR3 amino acid sequence lists the most common genes and DNA. The sample has hundreds of thousands of distinct CDR3 sequences on record, 11% to 15% of them singletons. In total, the top ten clones hold 3.6% of the sample.

The sequence links TRBV6-6 to TRBJ1-2; matching of 6 bases hints at TRBD1 as the D gene. The clonotype was recovered from a female donor in good health, serving as a healthy control. The specimen was memory CD4+ T cells from blood. The CDR3 reads CASRPHLGGYGYTF. The nucleotide sequence reads TGTGCCAGCAGGCCGCACTTAGGGGGGTATGGCTACACCTTC.